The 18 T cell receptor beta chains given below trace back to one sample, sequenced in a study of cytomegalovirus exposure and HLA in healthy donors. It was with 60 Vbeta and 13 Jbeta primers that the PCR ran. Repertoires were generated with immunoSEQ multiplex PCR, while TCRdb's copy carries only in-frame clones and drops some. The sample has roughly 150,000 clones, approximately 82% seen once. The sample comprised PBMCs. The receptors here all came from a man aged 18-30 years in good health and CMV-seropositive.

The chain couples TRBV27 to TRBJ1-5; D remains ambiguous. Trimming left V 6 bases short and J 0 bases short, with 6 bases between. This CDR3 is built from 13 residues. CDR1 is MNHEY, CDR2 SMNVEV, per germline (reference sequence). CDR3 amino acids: CASSPYSNQPQHF. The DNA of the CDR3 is TGTGCCAGCAGCCCTTATAGCAATCAGCCCCAGCATTTT.

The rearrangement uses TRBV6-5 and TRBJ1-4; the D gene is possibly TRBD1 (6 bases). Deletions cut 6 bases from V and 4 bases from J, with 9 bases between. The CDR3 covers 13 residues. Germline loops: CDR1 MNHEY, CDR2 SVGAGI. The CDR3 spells CASRGQNNEKLFF. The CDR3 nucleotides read TGTGCCAGCAGAGGACAGAATAATGAAAAACTGTTTTTT.

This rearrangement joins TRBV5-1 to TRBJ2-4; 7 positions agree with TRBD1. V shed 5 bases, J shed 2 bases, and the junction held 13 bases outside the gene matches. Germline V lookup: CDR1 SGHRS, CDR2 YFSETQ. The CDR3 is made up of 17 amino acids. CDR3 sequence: CASSERGVQGTKNIQYF. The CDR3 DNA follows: TGCGCCAGCAGTGAACGTGGGGTACAGGGGACCAAAAACATTCAGTACTTC.

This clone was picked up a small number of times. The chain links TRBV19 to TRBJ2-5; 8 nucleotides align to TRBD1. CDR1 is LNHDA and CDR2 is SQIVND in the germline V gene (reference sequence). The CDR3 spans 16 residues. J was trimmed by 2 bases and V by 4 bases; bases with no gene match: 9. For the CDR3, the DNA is TGTGCCAGTAGTAAAGGGATCAGGGGGCTTCAAGAGACCCAGTACTTC. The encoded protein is CASSKGIRGLQETQYF.

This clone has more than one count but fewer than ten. The CDR3 DNA follows: TGTGCCAGTAGTCTGCTAGGGGCTGGGGCCAACGTCCTGACTTTC. Residues: CASSLLGAGANVLTF. This rearrangement joins TRBV19 to TRBJ2-6; D is perhaps TRBD1 (5 bases). From germline, CDR1 is LNHDA and CDR2 SQIVND (reference sequence). CDR3 length: 15 residues. V lost 5 bases and J lost 2, with 10 bases in between. Variable domain in full (rest from reference TRBV19 and TRBJ2-6): DGGITQSPKYLFRKEGQNVTLSCEQNLNHDAMYWYRQDPGQGLRLIYYSQIVNDFQKGDIAEGYSVSREKKESFPLTVTSAQKNPTAFYLCASSLLGAGANVLTFGAGSRLTVL.

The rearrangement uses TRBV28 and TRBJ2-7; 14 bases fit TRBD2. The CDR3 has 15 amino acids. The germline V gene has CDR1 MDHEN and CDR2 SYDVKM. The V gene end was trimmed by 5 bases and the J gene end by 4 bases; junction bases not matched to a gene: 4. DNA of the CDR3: TGTGCCAGCAGTCACAGGACTAGCGGGAGGTACGAGCAGTACTTC. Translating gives CASSHRTSGRYEQYF.

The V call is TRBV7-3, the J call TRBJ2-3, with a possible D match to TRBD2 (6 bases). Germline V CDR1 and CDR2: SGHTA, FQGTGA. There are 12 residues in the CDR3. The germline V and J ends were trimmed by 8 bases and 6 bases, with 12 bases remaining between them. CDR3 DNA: TGTGCCAGCGGGGAGGTCAGGGATACGCAGTATTTT. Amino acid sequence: CASGEVRDTQYF. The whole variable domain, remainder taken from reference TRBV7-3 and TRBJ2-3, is GAGVSQTPSNKVTEKGKYVELRCDPISGHTALYWYRQSLGQGPEFLIYFQGTGAADDSGLPNDRFFAVRPEGSVSTLKIQRTERGDSAVYLCASGEVRDTQYFGPGTRLTVL.

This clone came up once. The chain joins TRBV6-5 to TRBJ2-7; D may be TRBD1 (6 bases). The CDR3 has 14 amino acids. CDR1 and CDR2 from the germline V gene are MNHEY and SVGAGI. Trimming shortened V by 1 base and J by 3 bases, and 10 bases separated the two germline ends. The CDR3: CASSYFPGVYEQYF. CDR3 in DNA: TGTGCCAGCAGTTACTTTCCAGGGGTCTACGAGCAGTACTTC.

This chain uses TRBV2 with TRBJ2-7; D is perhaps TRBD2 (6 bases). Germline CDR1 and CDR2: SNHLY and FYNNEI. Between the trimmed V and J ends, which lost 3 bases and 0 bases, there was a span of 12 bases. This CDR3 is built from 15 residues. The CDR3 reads CASSEDLASSYEQYF. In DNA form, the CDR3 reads TGTGCCAGCAGTGAGGATCTAGCGAGCTCCTACGAGCAGTACTTC.

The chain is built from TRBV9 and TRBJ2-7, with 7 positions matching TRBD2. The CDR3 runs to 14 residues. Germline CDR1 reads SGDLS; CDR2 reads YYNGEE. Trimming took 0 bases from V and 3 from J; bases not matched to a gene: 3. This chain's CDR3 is CASSVGGTNYEQYF. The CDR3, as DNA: TGTGCCAGCAGCGTAGGGGGGACTAACTACGAGCAGTACTTC.

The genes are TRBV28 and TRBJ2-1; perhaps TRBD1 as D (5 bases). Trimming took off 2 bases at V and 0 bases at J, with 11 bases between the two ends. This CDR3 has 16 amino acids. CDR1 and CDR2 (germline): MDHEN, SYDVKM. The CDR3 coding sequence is TGTGCCAGCAGTTTACCTCAGGGTAGCTCCTACAATGAGCAGTTCTTC. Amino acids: CASSLPQGSSYNEQFF.

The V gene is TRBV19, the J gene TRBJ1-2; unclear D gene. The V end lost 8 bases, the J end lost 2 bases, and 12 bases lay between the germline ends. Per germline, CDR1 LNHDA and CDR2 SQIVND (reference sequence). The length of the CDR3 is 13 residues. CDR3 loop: CASAPAVNYGYTF. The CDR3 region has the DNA TGTGCCAGTGCACCAGCGGTCAACTATGGCTACACCTTC.

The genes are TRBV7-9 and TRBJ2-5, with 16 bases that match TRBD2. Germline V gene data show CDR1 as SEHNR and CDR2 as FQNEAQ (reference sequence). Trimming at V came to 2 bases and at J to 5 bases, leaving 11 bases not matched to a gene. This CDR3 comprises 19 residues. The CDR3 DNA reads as TGTGCCAGCAGCTTACCGGGACTAGCGGGAGGGGGCGATTGGGAGACCCAGTACTTC. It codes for CASSLPGLAGGGDWETQYF.

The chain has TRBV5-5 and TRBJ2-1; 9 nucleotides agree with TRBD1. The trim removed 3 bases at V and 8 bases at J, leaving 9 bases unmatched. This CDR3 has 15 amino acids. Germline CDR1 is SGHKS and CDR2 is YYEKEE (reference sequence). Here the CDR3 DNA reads TGTGCCAGCAGCTGGCGACAGGGGGTCAGCTATGAGCAGTTCTTC. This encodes CASSWRQGVSYEQFF. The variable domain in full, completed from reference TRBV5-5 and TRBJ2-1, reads DAGVTQSPTHLIKTRGQQVTLRCSPISGHKSVSWYQQVLGQGPQFIFQYYEKEERGRGNFPDRFSARQFPNYSSELNVNALLLGDSALYLCASSWRQGVSYEQFFGPGTRLTVL.

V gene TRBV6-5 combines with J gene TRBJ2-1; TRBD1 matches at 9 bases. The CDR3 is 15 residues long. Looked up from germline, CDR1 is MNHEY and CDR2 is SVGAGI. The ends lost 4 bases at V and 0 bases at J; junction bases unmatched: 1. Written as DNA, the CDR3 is TGTGCCAGCAGTTCGGACAGGGGCTCCTACAATGAGCAGTTCTTC. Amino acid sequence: CASSSDRGSYNEQFF.

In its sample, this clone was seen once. The CDR3 bases are TGTGCCAGCAGCAAACTTTGGGCCTCTCTGTACTTC. Residues: CASSKLWASLYF. The chain uses TRBV21-1 and TRBJ2-5; the tabulated D call, TRBD1, remains unverified against the DNA. TRBV21-1 is a listed pseudogene. The CDR3 totals 12 residues.

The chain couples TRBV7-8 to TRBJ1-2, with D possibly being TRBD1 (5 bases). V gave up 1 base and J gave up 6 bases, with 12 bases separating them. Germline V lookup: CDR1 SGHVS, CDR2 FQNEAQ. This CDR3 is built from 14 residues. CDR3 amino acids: CASSLGKGQDGYTF. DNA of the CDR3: TGTGCCAGCAGCTTAGGAAAGGGGCAAGATGGCTACACCTTC.

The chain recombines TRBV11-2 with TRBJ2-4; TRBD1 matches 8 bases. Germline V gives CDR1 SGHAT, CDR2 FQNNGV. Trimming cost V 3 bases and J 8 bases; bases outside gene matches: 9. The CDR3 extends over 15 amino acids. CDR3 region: CASSFGGQGTDIQYF. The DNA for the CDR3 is TGTGCCAGCAGCTTTGGTGGACAGGGCACGGACATTCAGTACTTC. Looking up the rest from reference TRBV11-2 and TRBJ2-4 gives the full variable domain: EAGVAQSPRYKIIEKRQSVAFWCNPISGHATLYWYQQILGQGPKLLIQFQNNGVVDDSQLPKDRFSAERLKGVDSTLKIQPAKLEDSAVYLCASSFGGQGTDIQYFGAGTRLSVL.